This T cell receptor beta chain was identified in a study of T cell clones after liver transplantation. Broader study findings: Post-transplant, graft-donor-reactive CD4 TCRbeta sequences in blood dropped significantly in most of the 8 subjects. Migration into the graft, not deletion, may explain lost graft donor-reactive T cells.

Note on this clone: Its antigen is still unknown.

Looked up from germline, CDR1 is SNHLY and CDR2 is FYNNEI. There are 15 residues in the CDR3. V lost 4 bases and J lost 8, with 20 bases in between. The assay was immunoSEQ multiplex PCR, and TCRdb's table has in-frame clones only and misses some. The table shows about 60,000 clones, with 71% occurring only once. Sequenced material: CD4+ T cells from blood, taken before liver transplant. The sequence came from a human donor who received a liver transplant. This rearrangement joins TRBV2 to TRBJ1-2; no clear D. CDR3 DNA sequence: TGTGCCAGCAGTGCTATTCTGTGGGGTGAGCGGGGCTACACCTTC. This gives the protein CASSAILWGERGYTF.